A selection of T cell receptor beta chains follows, all from one sample in a study of T cell responses to AZD1222 COVID-19 vaccine. The protocol was immunoSEQ multiplex PCR, while the TCRdb copy is restricted to in-frame clones and leaves out a portion. The sample shows some 110,000 clones, roughly 88% of them seen only once. The specimen was peripheral blood, collected on day 0 of AZD1222 vaccination. These TCRs come from an adult in good health. CDR3s include the opening cysteine and the closing phenylalanine or tryptophan. The D gene is left open where the match is weak. Not every row has a clone size; where given, it reads once, few, many or a size class.

v_call,cdr3_length,clone_size,j_call,d_call,cdr3_nt,cdr3_aa
TRBV28,15,.,TRBJ2-5,.,TGTGCCAGCAGGAAGGGAGGTCGTTCCCGGGAGACCCAGTACTTC,CASRKGGRSRETQYF
TRBV9,14,.,TRBJ1-3,.,TGTGCCAGCAGCCTTTATGGCAATGAAAACACCATATATTTT,CASSLYGNENTIYF
TRBV28,13,.,TRBJ2-7,.,TGTGCCAGCAGTTATCATGGGTCCTACGAGCAGTACTTC,CASSYHGSYEQYF
TRBV6-2/TRBV6-3,13,few,TRBJ1-1,.,TGTGCCAGCAGTTACGCCGGGAACACTGAAGCTTTCTTT,CASSYAGNTEAFF
TRBV4-3,14,.,TRBJ1-4,.,TGCGCCAGCAGCCGCAGGACCGTTAATGAAAAACTGTTTTTT,CASSRRTVNEKLFF
TRBV7-2,16,.,TRBJ1-1,.,TGTGCCAGCAGCCGCCGGGCAGGGCGGGAGAACACTGAAGCTTTCTTT,CASSRRAGRENTEAFF
TRBV11-3,14,.,TRBJ1-1,.,TGTGCCAGCAGCTTAGGACCGTCGAACACTGAAGCTTTCTTT,CASSLGPSNTEAFF
TRBV4-3,16,.,TRBJ1-4,TRBD1,TGCGCCAGCAGCAAAGGGACAGGGAGGAATAATGAAAAACTGTTTTTT,CASSKGTGRNNEKLFF
TRBV18,15,.,TRBJ1-1,.,TGTGCCAGTATCTGGGCCGGGGGTATGAACACTGAAGCTTTCTTT,CASIWAGGMNTEAFF
TRBV19,14,.,TRBJ1-1,.,TGTGCCAGTAGTATTACCAGGGGTAACACTGAAGCTTTCTTT,CASSITRGNTEAFF
TRBV5-6,14,.,TRBJ1-1,.,TGTGCCAGCAGCTCAGGGAGAATGAACACTGAAGCTTTCTTT,CASSSGRMNTEAFF
TRBV7-6,14,.,TRBJ1-1,.,TGTGCCAGCAGCTTAGCCGGGGTGAACACTGAAGCTTTCTTT,CASSLAGVNTEAFF
TRBV6-6,16,.,TRBJ2-1,TRBD2,TGTGCCAGCAGTTACCCTACTAGCGGCGCCTACAATGAGCAGTTCTTC,CASSYPTSGAYNEQFF
TRBV3-1/TRBV3-2,13,.,TRBJ1-2,.,TGTGCCAGCAGCCAAGCAGATTCCTATGGCTACACCTTC,CASSQADSYGYTF
TRBV9,13,.,TRBJ2-1,.,TGTGCCAGCAGCGACGGAGTGAGTCTGGAGCAGTTCTTC,CASSDGVSLEQFF
TRBV4-1,14,.,TRBJ2-2,.,TGCGCCAGCAGCCAAGACAGAAACACCGGGGAGCTGTTTTTT,CASSQDRNTGELFF
TRBV3-1/TRBV3-2,8,.,TRBJ1-6,.,TGCGATAATTCACCCCTCCACTTT,CDNSPLHF
TRBV6-2/TRBV6-3,17,once,TRBJ1-6,TRBD1,TGTGCCAGCAGTTACAACACGCGGACAGGGACTAATTCACCCCTCCACTTT,CASSYNTRTGTNSPLHF
TRBV5-4,15,once,TRBJ1-2,TRBD1,TGTGCCAGCACGCTTGACAGGGGAGTGAACTATGGCTACACCTTC,CASTLDRGVNYGYTF
TRBV3-1/TRBV3-2,13,.,TRBJ2-1,.,TGTGCCAGCAGCCTCGGCCCTGGGAATGAGCAGTTCTTC,CASSLGPGNEQFF
TRBV28,16,.,TRBJ2-5,.,TGTGCCAGCAGCTCATTGAAGATGGTGGTCAAAGAGACCCAGTACTTC,CASSSLKMVVKETQYF
TRBV18,15,.,TRBJ2-2,.,TGTGCCAGCTCACCGAAGCCTGCGGGCACCGGGGAGCTGTTTTTT,CASSPKPAGTGELFF
TRBV29-1,11,.,TRBJ2-7,TRBD1,TGCAGCGCTCGACAGGGCCACGAGCAGTACTTC,CSARQGHEQYF
TRBV7-2,15,.,TRBJ2-7,TRBD2,TGTGCCAGCAGCGCCGTGCCGGGAGGATACTACGAGCAGTACTTC,CASSAVPGGYYEQYF
TRBV28,14,.,TRBJ2-7,TRBD2,TGTGCCAGCAGTTTATTCGCTAGCGGCTACGAGCAGTACTTC,CASSLFASGYEQYF
TRBV7-2,13,medium-sized,TRBJ1-2,.,TGTGCCAGCAGCTTAAGGAATAACTATGGCTACACCTTC,CASSLRNNYGYTF
TRBV5-5,13,.,TRBJ1-2,.,TGTGCCAGCAGCTTGGCCCCCTCCTATGGCTACACCTTC,CASSLAPSYGYTF
TRBV6-4,13,.,TRBJ2-3,.,TGTGCCAGCAGCAGGGGGGATAGGGATACGCAGTATTTT,CASSRGDRDTQYF
TRBV5-1,15,.,TRBJ2-7,TRBD1,TGCGCCAGCAGCTTGTCAGGGGGCGGCGGTTACGAGCAGTACTTC,CASSLSGGGGYEQYF
TRBV5-4,15,.,TRBJ2-7,.,TGTGCCAGCAGCCATCTAGCGAGTAGCTCCTACGAGCAGTACTTC,CASSHLASSSYEQYF
TRBV28,16,.,TRBJ2-5,TRBD1,TGTGCCAGCAGCCCCAGCGGGACAGGGGGGGAAGAGACCCAGTACTTC,CASSPSGTGGEETQYF
TRBV28,18,once,TRBJ1-2,TRBD1,TGTGCCAGCTCCCGAATAATGGGACAGTCGACGAGAGATTATGGCTACACCTTC,CASSRIMGQSTRDYGYTF
TRBV9,16,.,TRBJ1-3,.,TGTGCCAGCAGCGTCTCCCCGCCAGTCTCTGGAAACACCATATATTTT,CASSVSPPVSGNTIYF
TRBV5-1,14,.,TRBJ1-2,TRBD1,TGCGCCAGCAGCACCGGACAGGCCCTATATGGCTACACCTTC,CASSTGQALYGYTF
TRBV5-1,16,.,TRBJ2-3,.,TGCGCCAGCAGCTCCCAAGCGGCACTAAGCACAGATACGCAGTATTTT,CASSSQAALSTDTQYF
TRBV7-9,15,.,TRBJ2-1,.,TGTGCCAGCAGCTTCACACGGACCACACGGGATGAGCAGTTCTTC,CASSFTRTTRDEQFF
TRBV19,13,.,TRBJ2-7,.,TGTGCCAGTAGTATTGGGGACTCCTACGAGCAGTACTTC,CASSIGDSYEQYF
TRBV5-1,16,.,TRBJ1-6,.,TGCGCCAGCAGCTCGGGAGACAGCTCCTATAATTCACCCCTCCACTTT,CASSSGDSSYNSPLHF
TRBV6-5,13,.,TRBJ1-1,.,TGTGCCAGCAGGGGTTGGGGGGGAACTGAAGCTTTCTTT,CASRGWGGTEAFF
TRBV2,16,.,TRBJ1-5,.,TGTGCCAGCAGTGAACGCGGCAGGGAAAAGGGCCAGCCCCAGCATTTT,CASSERGREKGQPQHF
TRBV25-1,16,.,TRBJ2-2,TRBD2,TGTGCCAGCAGTGACCCTATAGCGGGAGGAGGCGGGGAGCTGTTTTTT,CASSDPIAGGGGELFF
TRBV7-2,13,.,TRBJ2-3,.,TGTGCCAGCAGCTTAGCGAGGAGAGATACGCAGTATTTT,CASSLARRDTQYF
TRBV5-5,18,.,TRBJ2-5,.,TGTGCCAGCAGCTTGTTGATGGACAGTGGTATTTACCAAGAGACCCAGTACTTC,CASSLLMDSGIYQETQYF
TRBV7-2,15,.,TRBJ2-1,TRBD2,TGTGCCAGCAGAGCTCCGGGACTAGCAGTCCACGAGCAGTTCTTC,CASRAPGLAVHEQFF
TRBV28,16,few,TRBJ2-1,TRBD2,TGTGCCAGCAGTTTTTCGTTTAGCGGGAGGGCCAGTGAGCAGTTCTTC,CASSFSFSGRASEQFF
TRBV5-1,16,.,TRBJ1-1,.,TGCGCCAGCAGCTTGGCCCCACAGGGAGCGATGAAAGAAGCTTTCTTT,CASSLAPQGAMKEAFF
TRBV7-2,19,.,TRBJ2-3,TRBD2,TGTGCCAGCAGCTTAGCGAGACTAGCGGGGGGGCACGACACAGATACGCAGTATTTT,CASSLARLAGGHDTDTQYF